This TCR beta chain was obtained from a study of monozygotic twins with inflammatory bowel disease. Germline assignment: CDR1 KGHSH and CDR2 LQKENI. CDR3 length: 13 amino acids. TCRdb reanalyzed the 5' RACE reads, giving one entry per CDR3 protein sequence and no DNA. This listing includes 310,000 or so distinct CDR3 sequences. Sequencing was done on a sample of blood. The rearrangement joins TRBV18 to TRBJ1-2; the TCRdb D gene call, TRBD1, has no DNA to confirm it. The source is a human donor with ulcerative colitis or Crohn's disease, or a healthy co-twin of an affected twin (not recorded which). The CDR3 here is CASSPEGTMGYTF.